This TCR beta chain was captured in a study of T cell repertoires in cytomegalovirus infection (dated by TCRdb to the late 2010s). At the level of the whole study: The peptide stimulations were aimed at well-studied HLA-B-restricted epitopes as well as recently identified HLA-C-restricted CMV epitopes, whose presentation resists viral immunomodulation. Donor HLA type was relevant to the analysis, because carriage of CMV infection together with the matching HLA type was indicated by public TCR beta signatures. What the authors observed across the whole study: The ex vivo response was dominated by HLA-C-restricted CMV-specific TCR beta clonotypes, and the single most frequent clonotype in two of eight donors was supplied by these HLA-C-restricted clonotypes. In both this cohort and an independent roughly 350-donor cohort, the cumulative frequency of public TCR beta family members distinguished carriers of CMV infection plus the relevant HLA type.

This clonotype was seen many times. No cognate antigen has been identified for it. No base-level quality is on record; no much larger clone is a single base apart. The label giving this sample's treatment or condition can be read as: in vitro stimulation with specific CMV peptide epitopes to enrich CMV-specific T cells. These reads were obtained on an Illumina HiSeq 1500. The public reads were reanalyzed by TCRdb: fastp trimming at Q25, MiXCR alignment, in-frame beta chains only. Here each entry gathers all rows of one CDR3 protein and keeps the most common genes and DNA. The sample has about 920,000 distinct CDR3 sequences on record, approximately 31% of them singletons. The ten largest account for over 12% of the sample. The sequence was collected from a human donor in good health (CMV status not recorded). Some clones in this sample may be carry-over from other donors' samples. The sample consisted of cultured CD8+ T cells from PBMCs, taken from culture after CMV antigen stimulation.

CDR3 sequence: CASSLVLGGTGNTIYF. Read as DNA, the sequence is TGTGCCAGCAGCTTAGTTCTGGGGGGCACTGGAAACACCATATATTTT. This chain is built from TRBV7-8 and TRBJ1-3, and TRBD1 may be the D gene, going by 6 matching bases. The CDR3 holds 16 amino acids from the cysteine to the phenylalanine. This entry keeps only the CDR3 DNA: 48 bases, framed from base 1. The germline V gene yields SGHVS for CDR1 and FQNEAQ for CDR2. V is cut by 1 base and J by 2 bases, and the space between the germline ends is 12 bases.